What follows are 12 T cell receptor beta chains derived from one specimen sequenced in a study of blood T cell repertoires in COVID-19. Method: immunoSEQ multiplex PCR; TCRdb's copy keeps in-frame clones and lacks some. The table lists 50,000 to 60,000 clones, about nine tenths of them singletons. Input material: peripheral blood. These receptor sequences come from a man aged 40-49 years with acute or convalescent COVID-19.

The chain recombines TRBV10-3 with TRBJ2-7; possibly TRBD1 for D (6 bases). The CDR3 runs to 13 residues. The germline V gene encodes CDR1 ENHRY and CDR2 SYGVKD. Trimming stripped 8 bases from V and 4 bases from J, with 15 bases between. The CDR3 nucleotides are TGTGCCATCGCCCCCCCACAGGGTTACGAGCAGTACTTC. This encodes CAIAPPQGYEQYF.

This sequence joins TRBV13 and TRBJ2-2; D might be TRBD2 (6 bases). In germline, CDR1 is PRHDT, CDR2 FYEKMQ (reference sequence). The CDR3 is 17 residues long. The V and J ends lost 1 base and 1 base respectively, with 13 bases between them. CDR3 DNA sequence: TGTGCCAGCAGCTTAGACGGGCAAGCGGGGAACACCGGGGAGCTGTTTTTT. It specifies CASSLDGQAGNTGELFF.

The chain couples TRBV19 to TRBJ1-1; 8 nucleotides match TRBD1. V lost 3 bases and J lost 4; bases outside the gene matches: 7. CDR1 is LNHDA, CDR2 SQIVND, per germline (reference sequence). The CDR3 runs 15 residues. CDR3 nucleotides: TGTGCCAGTAGTATTCGGTCAGGGGGCTTCACTGAAGCTTTCTTT. This translates into CASSIRSGGFTEAFF.

The rearrangement links TRBV9 to TRBJ2-1; tentatively, D is TRBD2 (6 bases). Germline CDR1 and CDR2: SGDLS and YYNGEE. Trimming took off 4 bases at V and 4 bases at J, with 15 bases between the two ends. The CDR3 covers 15 residues. CDR3 nucleotide sequence: TGTGCCAGCAGCCCTGGGGGGAGTTGGTACAATGAGCAGTTCTTC. It codes for CASSPGGSWYNEQFF.

This chain joins TRBV5-6 and TRBJ1-3; the D is unclear. The V end was cut by 4 bases, the J end by 0 bases, with 8 bases between. The CDR3 runs to 14 residues. Germline V CDR1 and CDR2: SGHDT, YYEEEE. CDR3 in amino acids: CASSREDSGNTIYF. The CDR3 coding sequence is TGTGCCAGCAGCCGTGAGGACTCTGGAAACACCATATATTTT.

The J gene is TRBJ2-1, the V gene TRBV19; 8 bases agree with TRBD2. CDR1 LNHDA and CDR2 SQIVND come from the germline V gene (reference sequence). The CDR3 extends over 16 amino acids. Unmatched junction bases numbered 9, after V lost 5 bases and J lost 3 bases. CDR3 DNA sequence: TGTGCCAGTAGTGCCCTCCCCAGCGGGGGCTACAATGAGCAGTTCTTC. Protein: CASSALPSGGYNEQFF.

J is TRBJ2-3 and V is TRBV15, with 11 bases lining up with TRBD2. After removal of 1 base from V and 2 bases from J, the junction contained 11 bases not matched to a gene. Per germline, CDR1 LNHNV and CDR2 YYDKDF (reference sequence). This CDR3 comprises 19 residues. The CDR3, as DNA: TGTGCCACCAGCAGAGCGGGACAACCGGGACTAGCGGACACAGATACGCAGTATTTT. It codes for CATSRAGQPGLADTDTQYF.

V and J are TRBV5-5 and TRBJ1-2; D is uncertain. Germline loops: CDR1 SGHKS, CDR2 YYEKEE (reference sequence). Between the trimmed V and J ends, which lost 4 bases and 8 bases, there was a span of 21 bases. The CDR3 is 15 residues long. This chain's CDR3 is CASSVDPVQLTGYTF. The CDR3 nucleotides are TGTGCCAGCAGCGTGGACCCGGTACAGCTTACGGGCTACACCTTC.

This chain uses TRBV10-1 with TRBJ2-2, with 8 bases fitting TRBD2. Germline V gene lookup returns CDR1 WNHNN and CDR2 SYGVQD (reference sequence). The CDR3 spans 19 residues. V was clipped by 6 bases and J by 0 bases; unmatched bases: 15. Written as DNA, the CDR3 is TGCGCCAGCAGGAGCTCACGCCGGGAGGGCGCGGCGAACACCGGGGAGCTGTTTTTT. Protein: CASRSSRREGAANTGELFF.

The chain uses TRBV27 and TRBJ1-1; D ambiguous. Trimming left V 6 bases short and J 3 bases short, with 11 bases between. The CDR3 is 13 amino acids. From germline, CDR1 is MNHEY and CDR2 SMNVEV (reference sequence). CDR3 loop: CASSSRRDTEAFF. CDR3 bases: TGTGCCAGCAGCTCAAGGCGGGACACTGAAGCTTTCTTT.

This clone was seen only once. The chain carries TRBV24-1 and TRBJ1-2; 7 positions match TRBD1. The junction had 10 bases not matched to a gene; V was cut back by 4 bases and J by 3 bases. CDR1 and CDR2 (germline): KGHDR, SFDVKD. The CDR3 loop spans 16 amino acids. CDR3 bases: TGTGCCACCAGTGACACCAGGGGGAGTAGATACTATGGCTACACCTTC. It codes for CATSDTRGSRYYGYTF.

The chain links TRBV11-3 to TRBJ2-2; D ambiguous. Germline loops: CDR1 SGHNT, CDR2 YENEEA. The CDR3 contains 13 residues. Trimming left V 5 bases short and J 5 bases short, with 9 bases between. The CDR3 is CASSPVRTGELFF. Here the CDR3 DNA reads TGTGCCAGCAGCCCGGTGAGAACCGGGGAGCTGTTTTTT.